The text below deals with one T cell receptor (beta chain). Its specificity is not known. This entry is derived from a study of CD8 T cells in Susac syndrome. Whole-study results and caveats: An acknowledgment was made by the study that its TCR sequencing and HLA analysis involved relatively few individuals.

After removal of 1 base from V and 3 bases from J, the junction contained 3 bases not matched to a gene. This CDR3 region has 15 residues. Germline CDR1 reads SEHNR; CDR2 reads FQNEAQ (reference sequence). With random hexamers, reverse transcription was performed on about 0.5 to 1 ug of RNA. An immunoSEQ multiplex PCR generated amplified TCR beta CDR3 products spanning 54 Vbeta and 13 Jbeta. One entry per CDR3 protein, called by TCRdb with MiXCR from the immunoSEQ multiplex PCR reads. The sample shows over 100,000 distinct CDR3 sequences, 95% to 98% of them seen only once. Sequenced sample: CD4+ T cells from PBMCs. V and J are TRBV7-9 and TRBJ2-3; 8 bases are shared with TRBD1. This TCR came from a human donor in good health. The CDR3 region is CASSLGQGMTDTQYF. The CDR3 nucleotides are TGTGCCAGCAGCTTAGGACAGGGGATGACAGATACGCAGTATTTT.